The 32 T cell receptor beta chains in this list originate from one sample, sequenced in a study of T cell responses to AZD1222 COVID-19 vaccine. TCRdb's table, derived via immunoSEQ multiplex PCR, lists solely in-frame clones and lacks some. The sample consists of roughly 72,000 clones, approximately 88% of them appearing once. The sequencing here drew on peripheral blood, taken 28 days after the second dose of the MenACWY control vaccine. The source of these receptors is an adult who received the MenACWY meningococcal vaccine as a control.

J is TRBJ2-7 and V is TRBV3-1 (or the pseudogene TRBV3-2), with 7 nucleotides matching TRBD2. This CDR3 has 15 amino acids. V lost 4 bases and J lost 1; bases outside the gene matches: 7. The germline V gene encodes CDR1 LGHDT and CDR2 YNNKEL (reference sequence). The CDR3 DNA reads as TGTGCCAGCAGCCCCGGAGCGGGGATTTCCTACGAGCAGTACTTC. It codes for CASSPGAGISYEQYF.

V and J are TRBV27 and TRBJ2-1; 7 bases agree with TRBD1. This CDR3 region has 15 residues. Trimming cost V 5 bases and J 4 bases; bases outside gene matches: 8. Looked up from germline, CDR1 is MNHEY and CDR2 is SMNVEV (reference sequence). The CDR3 sequence is CASSLRQGGYNEQFF. The CDR3 bases are TGTGCCAGCAGTCTGAGACAGGGCGGGTACAATGAGCAGTTCTTC.

The chain's CDR3 is CASSLAGDLNYGYTF. The DNA of the CDR3 is TGTGCCAGCAGCTTAGCAGGGGACCTAAACTATGGCTACACCTTC. J is TRBJ1-2 and V is TRBV11-1, with D possibly being TRBD1 (5 bases). The CDR3 loop spans 15 amino acids. Germline V gives CDR1 SGHAT, CDR2 FQDESV (reference sequence). The V gene lost 0 bases and the J gene lost 2 bases, with 10 bases spanning the gap.

This clone appeared once. The chain couples TRBV7-6 to TRBJ2-7; tentatively, D is TRBD1 (6 bases). This CDR3 has 16 residues. Germline CDR1 reads SGHVS; CDR2 reads FNYEAQ. V gave up 1 base and J gave up 5 bases, with 18 bases separating them. CDR3 bases: TGTGCCAGCAGCTTAGGGTTTACGCAGGGGCTCCACGAGCAGTACTTC. Its translation: CASSLGFTQGLHEQYF.

The chain is built from TRBV5-1 and TRBJ2-1, with D unclear. The CDR3 sequence is 15 residues long. Trimming left V 0 bases short and J 5 bases short, with 12 bases between. CDR1 SGHRS and CDR2 YFSETQ come from the germline V gene. CDR3 region: CASSLERVSNNEQFF. The DNA of the CDR3 is TGCGCCAGCAGCTTGGAACGGGTTTCGAACAATGAGCAGTTCTTC.

V and J are TRBV3-1 (or the pseudogene TRBV3-2) and TRBJ1-2; 9 nucleotides agree with TRBD1. Trimming at V came to 6 bases and at J to 0 bases, leaving 5 bases not matched to a gene. The V gene's germline CDR1 is LGHDT and CDR2 YNNKEL (reference sequence). The CDR3 extends over 15 amino acids. The CDR3 DNA reads as TGTGCCAGCAGTCTCGGACAGGGGCCTAACTATGGCTACACCTTC. This codes for CASSLGQGPNYGYTF.

The chain combines TRBV19 with TRBJ1-5; D gene uncertain. The CDR3 spans 14 residues. Trimming stripped 6 bases from V and 4 bases from J, with 13 bases between. CDR1 and CDR2 from the germline V gene are LNHDA and SQIVND (reference sequence). CDR3 sequence: CASRSFIGNQPQHF. CDR3 DNA sequence: TGTGCCAGTAGATCCTTTATAGGGAATCAGCCCCAGCATTTT.

The chain joins TRBV9 to TRBJ2-5; 12 bases fit TRBD2. V lost 4 bases to trimming and J lost 5 bases; unmatched junction nucleotides: 3. Germline V lookup: CDR1 SGDLS, CDR2 YYNGEE. The CDR3 has 14 amino acids. The CDR3 loop reads CASSHTSGGETQYF. CDR3 nucleotide sequence: TGTGCCAGCAGCCATACTAGCGGGGGGGAGACCCAGTACTTC.

This chain links TRBV3-1 (or the pseudogene TRBV3-2) with TRBJ1-2; 7 bases align to TRBD1. Germline CDR1 reads LGHDT; CDR2 reads YNNKEL (reference sequence). Trimming at V came to 5 bases and at J to 4 bases, leaving 7 bases not matched to a gene. The CDR3 extends over 14 amino acids. CDR3 residues: CASSYRGTLYGYTF. CDR3 nucleotide sequence: TGTGCCAGCAGCTACAGGGGAACTCTCTATGGCTACACCTTC.

The gene calls are TRBV7-2 and TRBJ2-1, with 10 bases that match TRBD2. The germline gives CDR1 SGHTA, CDR2 FQGNSA. The ends lost 1 base at V and 16 bases at J; junction bases unmatched: 13. The CDR3 is 15 amino acids. The CDR3 region has the DNA TGTGCCAGCAGCTTAGTGGCTAGCGGGGGCCGTCCTCAATTCTTC. This translates into CASSLVASGGRPQFF.

The chain employs TRBV4-1 and TRBJ2-3; 14 nucleotides match TRBD2. Trimming removed 4 bases from V and 6 bases from J; junction bases left unmatched: 9. The germline V gene has CDR1 MGHRA and CDR2 YSYEKL. The CDR3 contains 17 residues. This chain's CDR3 is CASSRGLAGGTADTQYF. As DNA, the CDR3 is TGCGCCAGCAGCCGCGGACTAGCGGGGGGAACCGCCGATACGCAGTATTTT.

This chain joins TRBV18 and TRBJ1-5; unclear D gene. Deletions cut 6 bases from V and 7 bases from J, with 13 bases between. The CDR3 runs 13 residues. The V gene's germline CDR1 is KGHSH and CDR2 LQKENI. The CDR3 loop reads CASSPDKAQPQHF. The CDR3 DNA sequence: TGTGCCAGCTCCCCTGACAAGGCACAGCCCCAGCATTTT.

This clone counts as medium-sized. This rearrangement joins TRBV7-9 to TRBJ1-2; 7 nucleotides agree with TRBD1. This CDR3 is 13 amino acids long. V trimming: 5 bases; J trimming: 3 bases; junction bases outside the gene matches: 3. Germline lookup yields CDR1 SEHNR and CDR2 FQNEAQ (reference sequence). This CDR3 is CASSPGQDYGYTF. For the CDR3, the DNA is TGTGCCAGCAGCCCTGGACAGGACTATGGCTACACCTTC.

V is TRBV7-9 and J is TRBJ1-1; 9 bases are shared with TRBD1. Germline V gene lookup returns CDR1 SEHNR and CDR2 FQNEAQ (reference sequence). This CDR3 is 16 amino acids long. The trim removed 4 bases at V and 4 bases at J, leaving 10 bases unmatched. The CDR3 region is CASSYQDRGEGTEAFF. Written as DNA, the CDR3 is TGTGCCAGCAGCTATCAAGACAGGGGGGAGGGCACTGAAGCTTTCTTT.

The chain joins TRBV6-1 to TRBJ1-4; D possibly corresponds to TRBD1 (6 bases). Trimming removed 2 bases at V and 7 bases at J, with 14 bases between. The CDR3 has 15 amino acids. Germline V gene sequence: CDR1 MNHNS, CDR2 SASEGT. DNA for the CDR3: TGTGCCAGCAGTGAAAGGGACATTAGGGGTGAAAAACTGTTTTTT. Amino acids: CASSERDIRGEKLFF.

This rearrangement joins TRBV12-5 to TRBJ1-1; D gene unclear. There are 14 residues in the CDR3. CDR1 LGHNT and CDR2 FRNRAP come from the germline V gene. The V end lost 1 base, the J end lost 0 bases, and 6 bases lay between the germline ends. Here the CDR3 DNA reads TGTGCTAGTGGTTTGGCCCTTCTGAACACTGAAGCTTTCTTT. This gives the protein CASGLALLNTEAFF.

The chain has TRBV27 and TRBJ1-6, with TRBD1 matching 10 bases. Germline V lookup: CDR1 MNHEY, CDR2 SMNVEV (reference sequence). V shed 2 bases and J 1 base; nucleotides not matched to a gene: 2. The CDR3 is 17 amino acids. CDR3 in amino acids: CASSLGTGASYNSPLHF. DNA of the CDR3: TGTGCCAGCAGTTTAGGGACAGGGGCATCCTATAATTCACCCCTCCACTTT.

The chain carries TRBV2 and TRBJ1-2, with D possibly TRBD1 on 6 matching bases. The CDR3 runs 13 residues. Germline V gives CDR1 SNHLY, CDR2 FYNNEI. V lost 7 bases and J 12 bases, leaving 21 bases between the germline ends. CDR3 DNA: TGTGCCAGCATGATCGGTGGAGGGACACAAAACACCTTC. This sequence encodes CASMIGGGTQNTF.

The chain joins TRBV10-1 to TRBJ2-7; no reliable D call. The CDR3 is 14 residues long. Germline CDR1 WNHNN, CDR2 SYGVQD (reference sequence). Between the trimmed V and J ends, which lost 10 bases and 4 bases, there was a span of 20 bases. The CDR3 region is CATDCGLSGYEQYF. The CDR3 DNA sequence: TGCGCCACCGACTGTGGGTTGAGTGGGTACGAGCAGTACTTC.

This chain uses TRBV9 with TRBJ1-6; D remains ambiguous. The V gene's germline CDR1 is SGDLS and CDR2 YYNGEE. V lost 3 bases to trimming and J lost 6 bases, with 10 bases between them. CDR3 size: 14 residues. The CDR3 region is CASSEANPNSPLHF. The CDR3 DNA sequence: TGTGCCAGCAGCGAGGCGAACCCTAATTCACCCCTCCACTTT.

The rearrangement joins TRBV5-1 to TRBJ2-5; D remains unclear. V lost 1 base and J lost 0, with 10 bases in between. CDR1 and CDR2 (germline): SGHRS, YFSETQ. The CDR3 covers 15 residues. DNA for the CDR3: TGCGCCAGCAGCTTGTTGGCACAGAACCAAGAGACCCAGTACTTC. It codes for CASSLLAQNQETQYF.

As for this clone: One end of the junction fails to match germline, which may point to a read error. The chain links TRBV7-3 to TRBJ1-2; the D is unclear. CDR3 length equals 15 residues. The V gene's germline CDR1 is SGHTA and CDR2 FQGTGA. For the CDR3, the DNA is TGTGCCAGCAGCTTGACCCGGGAGGCGAACTGTGGCTACACCTTC. As protein: CASSLTREANCGYTF.

This clone occurred once. The rearrangement uses TRBV11-2 and TRBJ2-3, with 7 bases identical to TRBD2. J lost 6 bases, V lost 6 bases, and 12 bases had no gene match. From germline, CDR1 is SGHAT and CDR2 FQNNGV. The CDR3 is made up of 15 amino acids. The CDR3, as DNA: TGTGCCAGCAGGGAATGGGGGGGTAGTTCGGATACGCAGTATTTT. It codes for CASREWGGSSDTQYF.

The V gene is TRBV4-2, the J gene TRBJ2-7; 10 positions agree with TRBD2. V was pared by 1 base and J by 0 bases, with 3 bases of the junction left unmatched. Per the germline V gene, CDR1 is LGHNA and CDR2 is YNFKEQ. CDR3 length: 16 amino acids. The CDR3 spells CASSQGLAGASYEQYF. As DNA, the CDR3 is TGTGCCAGCAGCCAAGGGCTAGCGGGGGCCTCCTACGAGCAGTACTTC.

The rearrangement uses TRBV6-2 or TRBV6-3 and TRBJ1-5; unclear D gene. CDR1 and CDR2 from the germline V gene are MNHEY and SVGEGT. There are 17 residues in the CDR3. The V gene lost 5 bases and the J gene lost 6 bases, with 23 bases spanning the gap. CDR3 in DNA: TGTGCCAGCAGTCCCCTCGGGAGGACCGAGAAGGCTCAGCCCCAGCATTTT. Protein sequence: CASSPLGRTEKAQPQHF.

To note about this clone: One end of the junction varies from germline; a read error may be responsible. The genes are TRBV6-5 and TRBJ2-7; D remains ambiguous. The CDR3 spans 14 residues. Per the germline V gene, CDR1 is MNHEY and CDR2 is SVGAGI. The CDR3 is CASSDSTVFYEQYF. CDR3 nucleotides: TGTGCCAGCAGTGACTCGACGGTTTTCTACGAGCAGTACTTC.

V gene TRBV13 combines with J gene TRBJ1-2; D may be TRBD1 (5 bases). Trimming pared 5 bases from V and 1 base from J, leaving 8 bases between. The germline CDR1 and CDR2 sequences are PRHDT and FYEKMQ (reference sequence). The CDR3 length is 13 residues. The CDR3 DNA reads TGTGCCAGCAGCGCCAGGGATAACTATGGCTACACCTTC. Amino acid sequence: CASSARDNYGYTF.

The rearrangement links TRBV28 to TRBJ1-6, with 9 bases fitting TRBD1. The CDR3 has 14 amino acids. J gave up 10 bases and V 6 bases, and 7 bases lay outside the gene matches. In germline, CDR1 is MDHEN, CDR2 SYDVKM. The CDR3 nucleotides read TGTGCCAGCAGGACCGGGACAGGGCAATCACCCCTCCACTTT. It codes for CASRTGTGQSPLHF.

This clone was observed a handful of times. The rearrangement links TRBV5-1 to TRBJ2-3, with D possibly matching TRBD1 (6 bases). The CDR3 is made up of 13 amino acids. The germline V and J ends were trimmed by 4 bases and 5 bases, with 11 bases remaining between them. The germline V gene has CDR1 SGHRS and CDR2 YFSETQ. CDR3 DNA sequence: TGCGCCAGCAGCGGAACAGGGTTAGATACGCAGTATTTT. Protein sequence: CASSGTGLDTQYF.

The chain is built from TRBV9 and TRBJ2-2; D unresolved. The ends were cut back, 3 bases at V and 0 bases at J, with 9 bases in the middle. From germline, CDR1 is SGDLS and CDR2 YYNGEE. This CDR3 has 15 residues. The CDR3 protein is CASSADGSNTGELFF. The CDR3 DNA is TGTGCCAGCAGCGCGGACGGTTCGAACACCGGGGAGCTGTTTTTT. The full variable domain, rest sourced from reference TRBV9 and TRBJ2-2, is DSGVTQTPKHLITATGQRVTLRCSPRSGDLSVYWYQQSLDQGLQFLIQYYNGEERAKGNILERFSAQQFPDLHSELNLSSLELGDSALYFCASSADGSNTGELFFGEGSRLTVL.

The chain employs TRBV7-9 and TRBJ1-3; D unresolved. Per the germline V gene, CDR1 is SEHNR and CDR2 is FQNEAQ (reference sequence). The CDR3 runs 15 residues. Trimming removed 5 bases at V and 4 bases at J, with 15 bases between. The DNA for the CDR3 is TGTGCCAGCAGCCCAACAGAACTCTGGGGAAACACCATATATTTT. This sequence encodes CASSPTELWGNTIYF.

The chain couples TRBV30 to TRBJ1-5; no clear D. In germline, CDR1 is GTSNPN, CDR2 SVGIG (reference sequence). The CDR3 is 14 amino acids. Trimming removed 4 bases at V and 0 bases at J, with 10 bases between. The CDR3: CAWTRFNSNQPQHF. Here the CDR3 DNA reads TGTGCCTGGACCCGATTTAATAGCAATCAGCCCCAGCATTTT.